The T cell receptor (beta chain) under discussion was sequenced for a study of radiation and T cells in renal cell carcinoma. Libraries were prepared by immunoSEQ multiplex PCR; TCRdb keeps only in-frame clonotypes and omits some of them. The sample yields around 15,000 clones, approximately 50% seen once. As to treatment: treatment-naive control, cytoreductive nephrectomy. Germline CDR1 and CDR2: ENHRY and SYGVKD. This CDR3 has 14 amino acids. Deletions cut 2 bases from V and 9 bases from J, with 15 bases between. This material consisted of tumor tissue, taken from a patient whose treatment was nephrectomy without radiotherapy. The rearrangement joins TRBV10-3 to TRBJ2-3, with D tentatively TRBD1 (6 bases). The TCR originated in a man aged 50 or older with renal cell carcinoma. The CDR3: CAISEGGPGRTQYF. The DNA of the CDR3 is TGTGCCATCAGTGAGGGGGGCCCCGGGCGAACGCAGTATTTT.